This TCR beta chain was sequenced for a study of identical twins (dated by TCRdb to about 2016). Notes on the research overall: The study deep-sequenced TCR alpha and beta repertoires from monozygotic twins, unrelated adults of various ages and cord blood to test whether fetal clonotypes persist. To rule out contamination, replicate twin experiments were performed at different times with different library preparation protocols. Beyond this particular receptor, the publication reports: Zero-insertion analyses could be partly confounded by invariant T cells such as MAIT and iNKT, though diverse VJ usage argued against such confounding for most clonotypes. In beta out-of-frame sequences, excess twin sharing was weaker, because having fewer shared sequences lowered the signal-to-noise ratio. Abundant cord blood beta clonotypes carried fewer insertions; young adult naive repertoires showed a weaker similar trend, while memory repertoires showed none. Because the same donors could not be followed over many years, the conclusions depended on cross-sectional statistical analysis. Out-of-frame TCR alpha sequences shared between twins showed an excess of low generation-probability sequences compared with coincidental sharing between unrelated individuals. Out-of-frame TCR alpha sharing in monozygotic twins was systematically underestimated by recombination models, whereas sharing between unrelated individuals was in agreement with the recombination models.

All donors were healthy Caucasians. Library generation was performed with 5' RACE. This sample was sequenced with an Illumina HiSeq 2000. A universal primer binding site was introduced by template switching, and a unique molecular identifier was present in the final cDNA, enabling accurate counting of TCR cDNA molecules. Specific primers in the conserved constant-segment region were used to synthesize first-strand cDNA for the TCR alpha and beta chains. To control for contamination, every cDNA library carried two barcodes: a SMART-Mk sample barcode plus Illumina barcodes. TruSeq adapter sequences, together with Illumina sample barcodes, were added in two successive PCR steps. Sequencing of the TCR alpha and beta cDNA libraries was done on the Illumina HiSeq platform using custom primers. In the original analysis: MiGEC was used to process raw reads and extract unique molecular identifiers, and MiXCR was used to find CDR3 positions. For each individual, recombination models were inferred using an EM algorithm with the repgenHMM and IGoR tools. The tcR package in R was used for shared clonotype analysis, with sharing normalized by the product of cloneset sizes. To study raw recombination without the effects of thymic and clonal selection, out-of-frame nonproductive sequences were analyzed. The public reads were reanalyzed by TCRdb: fastp trimming at Q25, MiXCR alignment, in-frame beta chains only. Entries are consolidated by CDR3 protein sequence, retaining the most common genes and DNA. These V and J calls derive from TCRdb rather than the authors' analysis. The sample has 1,800,000 or so distinct CDR3 sequences on record, around a third of them singletons. Jointly, the top ten make up about 0.27% of the sample.

Of note for this clonotype: Its target antigen remains unknown. No base qualities exist here, and no much larger clone lies one base off it.

The germline V gene (reference sequence) specifies LNHNV as CDR1 and YYDKDF as CDR2. The CDR3 runs 14 residues from the cysteine to the phenylalanine. This entry keeps only the CDR3 DNA: 42 bases, framed from base 1. At the junction V is shortened by 1 base and J by 5 bases, with 6 bases in between. The TCR originated in a newborn girl in good health. This sequence uses TRBV15 and TRBJ1-6, with TRBD1 as a weak D call on 5 bases. The sample comprised cord blood. The CDR3 protein: CATSRAQDNSPLHF. The nucleotides read TGTGCCACCAGCAGAGCACAGGATAATTCACCCCTCCACTTT.